This TCR beta chain was identified during a study of blood T cell repertoires in COVID-19. The wider study: Donors in the United States, Italy and Spain gave samples during acute or convalescent COVID-19.

Method: immunoSEQ multiplex PCR; TCRdb's copy keeps in-frame clones and lacks some. In the table there are roughly 450,000 clones, about 90% of which are singletons. Germline CDR1 reads LNHDA; CDR2 reads SQIVND (reference sequence). The CDR3 length is 14 residues. V dropped 3 bases and J dropped 5 bases, with 8 bases sitting between them. The sample comprised PBMCs or T cells enriched from blood (not recorded which). The receptor's source is a man younger than 30 who had recovered from COVID-19. The V gene is TRBV19, the J gene TRBJ1-6; D is unresolved. CDR3 DNA: TGTGCCAGTAGTATTAGCGGGGATAATTCACCCCTCCACTTT. This translates into CASSISGDNSPLHF.